This T cell receptor (beta chain) came from a study of cytomegalovirus exposure and HLA in healthy donors (dated by TCRdb to about 2017). About the full investigation: According to an earlier analysis of around 600 of the donors, 150 million to 200 million T cells yielded 95 million to 140 million unique TCR beta sequences and 276 Gb of sequence data. Along with the approximately 600-subject first cohort, a separate validation cohort of 120 different subjects was used. Every discovery cohort repertoire had been produced on one sequencing platform. The later analysis used no new phenotypic data to find candidate immune exposures, relying instead on TCR beta sequences and their occurrence across donors. Among about 370 genotyped donors of the cohort, an average of roughly 230,000 unique TCR beta nucleotide sequences was sequenced per donor, of which 15% to 20% were non-productive. Typing coverage varied by locus: about 620-630 donors for A, B, C, DRB1 and DQB1; roughly 510 for DQA1; approximately 570 for DPA1; around 450 for DPB1. About 330 gigabases of sequencing data and tens of millions of unique TCR sequences made up an early release that covered approximately 620 HLA-typed donors. An earlier analysis of approximately 580 of the donors used high-throughput TCR beta sequencing to judge whether each TCR beta V gene segment behaved as functional or pseudogenic. Alongside the repertoire data, information on donor age, sex, ethnicity and CMV serostatus was compiled. To study patterns of TCR occurrence, a later analysis re-analyzed previously published TCR beta repertoires from 600 to 750 donors and added high-resolution HLA genotyping. A later genetic analysis took genome-wide SNP genotypes for about 65% of the roughly 670 donors and used that subset as a discovery cohort. The study aimed to test whether signatures of past pathogen exposure could be identified by cataloging public T cell receptors. Among the roughly 400 genotyped donors, around 79% belonged to the genetic ancestry cluster associated with self-reported Caucasian donors. The T cell repertoires of 666 subjects were profiled by immunosequencing and related to cytomegalovirus serostatus. High-throughput TCR immunosequencing, statistical association of individual TCRs with disease status, and machine learning were combined to predict cytomegalovirus infection status. HLA typing included class I and class II loci at four-digit resolution. Four to six DR-DQ haplotypes were handled as single units for association and clustering because linkage in the cohort was strong.

CDR1 and CDR2 are drawn from the germline V gene: KGHSH, LQKENI. From the cysteine up to the phenylalanine, the CDR3 has a length of 15 residues. Solely the CDR3 DNA is kept, with 45 bases framed from the first base. Trimmed from V: 0 bases; trimmed from J: 5 bases; junction bases lacking a gene match: 2. This clone showed up just a few times. Its antigen remains undetermined. No base-level quality is on record; no much larger clone is a single base apart. Results the study describes overall, beyond this receptor: A cluster of highly shared sequence variants was judged likely to be a technical artifact of the sequencing pipeline. A further reported finding was that TCR beta sequences accurately predicted the HLA-A and HLA-B alleles for most subjects in the first cohort. A later genetic analysis associated a missense DCLRE1C variant with V-gene and J-gene trimming of TCR beta chains, and an independent cohort replicated the association. At a false discovery rate of 0.05, a later analysis linked around 17,000 TCR beta sequences to specific HLA alleles. A later analysis found that most CMV-associated TCR beta chains appeared HLA-restricted, with HLA associations seemingly driven largely by CMV exposure. Linkage disequilibrium might explain the correlated functional status among segregating V segments, but an unknown experimental factor could not be ruled out. When HLA alleles, especially DR and DQ, strongly co-occurred, TCR associations were difficult to assign to individual alleles. In this cohort, only TCR beta chains were sequenced, and detectable features were limited by the absence of alpha or paired-chain data. A later genetic analysis reported fewer N-insertions in productive TCRs among donors in an Asian-associated ancestry cluster than the roughly 700-donor mean. Roughly uniform sequencing depth across donors was assumed in presence/absence analyses, although this assumption may not hold. In a later analysis, HLA-associated TCR beta chains were found to be more clonally expanded and to have lower generation probabilities than equally common non-associated chains. In a later analysis, the rate of TCR association differed among HLA loci, with DRB1 alleles having the most associated TCRs and HLA-C alleles having the fewest. Most TCR sequences were observed very rarely across donors, whereas some public TCRs were present in many individuals. A total of roughly 160 TCR beta chains were listed by the study as associated with cytomegalovirus. In an earlier analysis of roughly 500 of the donors, most TCR beta V segments appeared in productive rearrangements about 90% or about 30% of the time, broadly matching IMGT annotations. The authors suggested that the approach could potentially be generalized to other disease states and immunological phenotypes. For the cohort, immune exposure information was limited to CMV serostatus. According to a later analysis, parvovirus B19, influenza, CMV and Epstein-Barr virus appeared linked to several top co-occurrence clusters. Because counts were too low, some 16 rarely observed V segments, including chromosome 9 orphons, were excluded from the earlier analysis of 587 of the donors. The classifier was reported to diagnose cytomegalovirus status with high specificity and sensitivity in both the original and validation cohorts. Because HLA typing was unavailable for some donors at each locus, only the typed subset was used in association tests. A few of the identified cytomegalovirus-associated TCR beta chains were confirmed in vitro to be specific for cytomegalovirus antigens. The 87-base-pair reads could not distinguish some IMGT-functional V segments, including TRBV6-2 and TRBV6-3, so those segments were excluded.

Preparation of the library involved the immunoSEQ multiplex PCR assay. A mixture of 60 forward primers for TCR Vbeta segments and 13 reverse primers for TCR Jbeta segments was used in the multiplex PCR. A multiplex PCR assay on genomic DNA amplified the CDR3 region of rearranged TCR beta genes. On the Illumina HiSeq System, the amplified TCR beta libraries were sequenced as 87-base-pair reads. Concerning the study's data processing: A later analysis tallied tens of millions of unique TCR beta chains across the 550 to 850 repertoires, and about 12 million of those chains were shared by two or more donors. To remove PCR and sequencing errors, raw reads were error-corrected and collapsed into unique sequences using a nearest-neighbor algorithm that merged closely related sequences. Alignment of CDR3 sequences to IMGT reference sequences was used to assign V, D and J gene segments. For a sequence to be retained, at least a six-nucleotide match to both a V gene segment and a J gene segment was required. A rearrangement counted as productive if the CDR3 had no stop codons and remained in frame with V and J, and every other rearrangement counted as non-productive. Following IMGT convention, CDR3 was defined as the stretch from the second conserved V-encoded cysteine up to the conserved J-encoded phenylalanine. The earlier analysis of 500 to 650 of the donors excluded any sequence lacking an unambiguous match to a single V gene segment. An earlier analysis of several hundred of the donors called V segments functional above 56.7% productive rearrangements and segregating when the between-donor standard deviation exceeded 5%. A statistical classification framework was built for diagnosing cytomegalovirus status from the catalog of TCR beta chain sequences. V and J gene assignment, in a later analysis, came from comparing TCR nucleotide sequences with IMGT/GENE-DB human TR gene sequences. Using the TCRdist pipeline, a later analysis assigned CDR3 sequences along with most-parsimonious VDJ recombination scenarios. In a later analysis, each TCR beta chain was defined by its CDR3 amino acid sequence together with its V-gene family, and reads without a unique V-gene family were excluded. To address suspected cross-contamination and a sequencing artifact, a later analysis removed around 600 highly shared, low-generation-probability nucleotide sequences. In a later analysis, a clonal expansion index was calculated for each public chain from normalized within-repertoire ranks of inferred template counts. In a later analysis, generation probabilities were computed using a VDJ recombination model fitted to out-of-frame rearrangements, and the results were checked against IGoR. In a later analysis, TCR-TCR, TCR-HLA and TCR-CMV co-occurrence was scored with hypergeometric tests, and a repertoire-size bias correction was applied to TCR pairs. To estimate false discovery rates, a later analysis permuted the HLA or CMV assignments 20 times. In a later analysis, co-occurring TCRs were grouped using DBSCAN, with TCRdist sequence similarity added in when clustering inside HLA-allele-positive subsets. Repertoires with fewer than 30,000 or more than 120,000 public chains were left out of co-occurrence clustering, as were roughly five repertoires with anomalous nucleotide sharing. The table was pulled from immuneACCESS by TCRdb, which kept in-frame rearrangements only. Such tables lose some clones; where checked, under half of the loss comes from unresolved V genes, and the rest has no known cause. V, J and clone size derive from that table, while D and trimming were established from the DNA sequence. The sample table records about 130,000 clones; about 78% of these occur just once. The ten largest clones add up to 1.2% of the sample.

The cohort consisted of 600 to 750 healthy bone marrow donors. At the time of sampling, all cohort members were nominally healthy, though unrecorded immune exposures were likely present. The donor tested CMV seronegative, placing the donor among the 350 to 400 seronegative members of the cohort. A peripheral blood sample was provided by each donor, and peripheral blood mononuclear cells were used for TCR beta sequencing. Genomic DNA was extracted from the blood cell samples with the Qiagen DNeasy Blood Extraction Kit. Sample: PBMCs. The source of this sequence is a female donor in good health and CMV-seronegative. The sequence links TRBV18 to TRBJ2-3, with 10 bases matching TRBD2. In nucleotides, the sequence is TGTGCCAGCTCACCACCGAGCGGGGGGGGAGATACGCAGTATTTT. Translation gives CASSPPSGGGDTQYF.